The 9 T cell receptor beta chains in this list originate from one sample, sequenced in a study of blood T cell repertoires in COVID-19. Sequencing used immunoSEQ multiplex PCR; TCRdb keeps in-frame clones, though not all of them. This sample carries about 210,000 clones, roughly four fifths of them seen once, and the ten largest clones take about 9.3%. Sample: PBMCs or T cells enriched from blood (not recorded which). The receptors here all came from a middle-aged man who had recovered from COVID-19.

The CDR3 DNA reads TGTGCTAGTGGTTTGTCAGGTGGTCGTAGCTCCTACGAGCAGTACTTC. Its protein product is CASGLSGGRSSYEQYF. V usage is TRBV12-5 and J usage is TRBJ2-7, with D hard to call. Trimming shortened V by 2 bases and J by 0 bases, and 14 bases separated the two germline ends. The V gene's germline CDR1 is LGHNT and CDR2 FRNRAP. The CDR3 consists of 16 residues.

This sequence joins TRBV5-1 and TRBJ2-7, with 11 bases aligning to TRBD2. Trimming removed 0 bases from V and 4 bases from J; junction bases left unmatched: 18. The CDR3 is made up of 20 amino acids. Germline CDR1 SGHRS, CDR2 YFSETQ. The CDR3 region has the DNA TGCGCCAGCAGCTTGGCCGGGGAGTTAGCGGGAGGGCTCGATCGGTACGAGCAGTACTTC. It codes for CASSLAGELAGGLDRYEQYF.

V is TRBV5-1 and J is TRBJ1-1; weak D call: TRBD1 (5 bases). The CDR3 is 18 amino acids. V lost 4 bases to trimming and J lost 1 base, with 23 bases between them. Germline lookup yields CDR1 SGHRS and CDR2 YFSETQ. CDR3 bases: TGCGCCAGCAGCGGTACGGGCAGGGCGGTAGATTGGAACACTGAAGCTTTCTTT. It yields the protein CASSGTGRAVDWNTEAFF. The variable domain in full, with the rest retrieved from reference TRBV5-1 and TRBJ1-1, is KAGVTQTPRYLIKTRGQQVTLSCSPISGHRSVSWYQQTPGQGLQFLFEYFSETQRNKGNFPGRFSGRQFSNSRSEMNVSTLELGDSALYLCASSGTGRAVDWNTEAFFGQGTRLTVV.

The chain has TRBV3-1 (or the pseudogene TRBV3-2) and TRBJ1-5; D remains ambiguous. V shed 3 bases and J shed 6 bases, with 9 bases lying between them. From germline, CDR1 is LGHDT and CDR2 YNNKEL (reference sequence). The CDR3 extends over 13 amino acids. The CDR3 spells CASSQKWSQPQHF. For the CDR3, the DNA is TGTGCCAGCAGCCAGAAGTGGAGTCAGCCCCAGCATTTT.

CDR3 DNA: TGTGCCAGCAGTTCGGTGGATACGCAGTATTTT. The encoded protein is CASSSVDTQYF. This rearrangement joins TRBV7-9 to TRBJ2-3; D call uncertain. Per germline, CDR1 SEHNR and CDR2 FQNEAQ (reference sequence). This CDR3 comprises 11 residues. Trimming took 6 bases from V and 6 from J, leaving 7 bases between them.

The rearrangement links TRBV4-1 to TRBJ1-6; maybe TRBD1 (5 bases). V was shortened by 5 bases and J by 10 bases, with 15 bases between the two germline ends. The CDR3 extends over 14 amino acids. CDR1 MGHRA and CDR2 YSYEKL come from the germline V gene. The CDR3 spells CASSVGGIGSPLHF. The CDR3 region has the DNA TGCGCCAGCAGCGTGGGGGGGATTGGATCACCCCTCCACTTT.

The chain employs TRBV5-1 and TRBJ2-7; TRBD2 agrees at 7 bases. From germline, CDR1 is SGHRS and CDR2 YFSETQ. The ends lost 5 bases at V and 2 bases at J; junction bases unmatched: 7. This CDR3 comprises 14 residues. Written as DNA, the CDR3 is TGCGCCAGCAGTCGAACCGGGACTACCTACGAGCAGTACTTC. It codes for CASSRTGTTYEQYF.

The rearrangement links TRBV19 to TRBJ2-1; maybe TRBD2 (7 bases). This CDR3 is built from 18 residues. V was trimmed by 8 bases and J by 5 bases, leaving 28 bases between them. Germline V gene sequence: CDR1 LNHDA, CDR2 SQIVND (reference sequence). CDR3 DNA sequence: TGTGCCAGTGAATTCTCATGGGGGGGCGCGACAAGGAACAATGAGCAGTTCTTC. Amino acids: CASEFSWGGATRNNEQFF. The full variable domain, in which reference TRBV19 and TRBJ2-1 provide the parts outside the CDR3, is DGGITQSPKYLFRKEGQNVTLSCEQNLNHDAMYWYRQDPGQGLRLIYYSQIVNDFQKGDIAEGYSVSREKKESFPLTVTSAQKNPTAFYLCASEFSWGGATRNNEQFFGPGTRLTVL.

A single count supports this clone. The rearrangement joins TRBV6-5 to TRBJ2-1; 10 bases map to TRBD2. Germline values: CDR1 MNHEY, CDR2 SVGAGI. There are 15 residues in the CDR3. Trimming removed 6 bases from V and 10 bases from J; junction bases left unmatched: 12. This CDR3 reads CASSQPSGGRLEQFF. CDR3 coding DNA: TGTGCCAGCAGCCAACCTAGCGGGGGCAGATTAGAGCAGTTCTTC.